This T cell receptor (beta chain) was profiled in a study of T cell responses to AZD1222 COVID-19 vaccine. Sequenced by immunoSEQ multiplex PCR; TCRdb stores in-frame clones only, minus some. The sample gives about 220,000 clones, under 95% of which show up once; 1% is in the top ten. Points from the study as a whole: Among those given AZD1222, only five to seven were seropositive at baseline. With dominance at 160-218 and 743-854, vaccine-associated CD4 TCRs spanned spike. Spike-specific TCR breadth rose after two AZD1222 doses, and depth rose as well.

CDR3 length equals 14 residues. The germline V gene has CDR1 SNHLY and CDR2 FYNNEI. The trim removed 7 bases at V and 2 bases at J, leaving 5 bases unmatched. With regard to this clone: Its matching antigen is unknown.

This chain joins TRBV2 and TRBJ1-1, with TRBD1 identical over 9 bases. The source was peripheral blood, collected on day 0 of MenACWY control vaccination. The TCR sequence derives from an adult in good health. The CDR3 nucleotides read TGTGCCAGCACTGGGACAGGGTCTAACACTGAAGCTTTCTTT. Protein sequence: CASTGTGSNTEAFF.